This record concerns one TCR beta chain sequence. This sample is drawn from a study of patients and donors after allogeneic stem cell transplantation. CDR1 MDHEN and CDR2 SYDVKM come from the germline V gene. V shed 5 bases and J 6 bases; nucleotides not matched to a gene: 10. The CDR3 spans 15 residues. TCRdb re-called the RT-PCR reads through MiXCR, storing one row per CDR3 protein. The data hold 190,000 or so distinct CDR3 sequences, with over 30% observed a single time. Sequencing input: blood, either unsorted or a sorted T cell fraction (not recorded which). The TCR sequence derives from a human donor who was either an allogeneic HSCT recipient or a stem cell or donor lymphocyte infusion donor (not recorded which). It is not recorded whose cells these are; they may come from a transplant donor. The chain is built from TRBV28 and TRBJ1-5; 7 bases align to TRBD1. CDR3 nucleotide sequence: TGTGCCAGCAGTCCGGCGAGACAGGGCGTTCAGCCCCAGCATTTT. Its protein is CASSPARQGVQPQHF.